The present T cell receptor beta chain was sequenced within a study of glioma-infiltrating T cells after dendritic cell vaccination. As to this clone: The antigen is not known.

Time point in this sample: after dendritic cell vaccination, including at tumor progression/relapse. Isocitrate dehydrogenase mutation was absent in all glioblastoma patients. Only in-frame clones appear in the TCRdb table, and some are missing; sequencing was by immunoSEQ multiplex PCR. The sample includes 50,000 to 65,000 clones, roughly 84% of them seen just once. General observations from the study: Patients with more pretreatment TILs had longer time to progression and survival.

The sequence was collected from a human donor with glioblastoma. The specimen was blood, collected after dendritic cell vaccination.

CDR3 sequence: CAWSRLEAGQPQHF. The CDR3 region has the DNA TGTGCCTGGAGTCGATTAGAGGCCGGTCAGCCCCAGCATTTT. V and J are TRBV30 and TRBJ1-5; D is undetermined. Germline V gene data show CDR1 as GTSNPN and CDR2 as SVGIG (reference sequence). The CDR3 is 14 residues long. Trimming left V 2 bases short and J 6 bases short, with 14 bases between.